The 29 T cell receptor beta chains in this list originate from one sample, sequenced in a study of blood T cell repertoires in COVID-19 (dated by TCRdb to 2018 to 2020). The library was produced with the immunoSEQ multiplex PCR assay. TCRdb carries this immuneACCESS record with in-frame sequences only. Its versions omit some clonotypes, under half of them owing to an unresolved V gene in the studies checked, with the rest unexplained. Recorded for this sample are 85,000 or so clones; nearly 95% of them occurred a single time. The top ten hold about 4.5% of the sample. The sample consisted of peripheral blood. These receptors were obtained from a human donor with active COVID-19. The donor label of this sample is uncertain.

This clone was seen just once. The CDR3 reads CANKLAEYSYNEQFF. The CDR3 nucleotides read TGTGCCAACAAACTAGCGGAGTACTCCTACAATGAGCAGTTCTTC. The chain employs TRBV2 and TRBJ2-1; 8 bases line up with TRBD2. Per the germline V gene, CDR1 is SNHLY and CDR2 is FYNNEI. This CDR3 has 15 residues. V trimming: 10 bases; J trimming: 0 bases; junction bases outside the gene matches: 8.

The CDR3 loop is CASSPSGTGHDYGYTF. The CDR3 DNA is TGTGCCAGCAGCCCCTCCGGGACAGGGCACGACTATGGCTACACCTTC. The rearrangement joins TRBV5-4 to TRBJ1-2; 9 positions agree with TRBD1. The junction had 10 bases not matched to a gene; V was cut back by 4 bases and J by 3 bases. The V gene's germline CDR1 is SGHNT and CDR2 YYREEE (reference sequence). There are 16 residues in the CDR3.

The chain couples TRBV5-1 to TRBJ2-1, with TRBD2 as a possible D gene (6 bases). CDR3 length equals 14 residues. Germline CDR1 and CDR2: SGHRS and YFSETQ. V lost 7 bases, J lost 9 bases, and 20 bases lay in between. The CDR3 sequence: CASFLEGISGEQFF. The CDR3 nucleotides are TGCGCCAGCTTCTTGGAGGGGATCTCCGGTGAGCAGTTCTTC.

This chain uses TRBV10-3 with TRBJ2-3, with D possibly TRBD2 on 5 matching bases. Per germline, CDR1 ENHRY and CDR2 SYGVKD. This CDR3 has 13 residues. V dropped 4 bases and J dropped 0 bases, with 5 bases sitting between them. CDR3 sequence: CAISAGSTDTQYF. Here the CDR3 DNA reads TGTGCCATCAGTGCGGGGAGCACAGATACGCAGTATTTT.

The gene calls are TRBV18 and TRBJ2-1; 7 nucleotides line up with TRBD1. Germline V CDR1 and CDR2: KGHSH, LQKENI. V was clipped by 1 base and J by 8 bases; unmatched bases: 5. The CDR3 is 14 residues long. The CDR3 DNA is TGTGCCAGCTCACCACGACAGGGTGAATATGAGCAGTTCTTC. Translation: CASSPRQGEYEQFF.

The chain recombines TRBV4-1 with TRBJ1-1; D call uncertain. Germline values: CDR1 MGHRA, CDR2 YSYEKL. V was shortened by 0 bases and J by 0 bases, with 8 bases between the two germline ends. The CDR3 is made up of 15 amino acids. The CDR3 loop is CASSQDVTLNTEAFF. Written as DNA, the CDR3 is TGCGCCAGCAGCCAAGATGTGACATTGAACACTGAAGCTTTCTTT.

The sample holds one count of this clone. J is TRBJ2-7 and V is TRBV19, with TRBD2 matching over 7 bases. Unmatched junction bases numbered 13, after V lost 5 bases and J lost 6 bases. The CDR3 sequence is 15 residues long. CDR1 and CDR2 (germline): LNHDA, SQIVND (reference sequence). The CDR3 bases are TGTGCCAGTAGTTCCAATCCCCGGACGGGAGGCGAGCAGTACTTC. Translating it yields CASSSNPRTGGEQYF. Filled out from reference TRBV19 and TRBJ2-7, the complete variable domain reads DGGITQSPKYLFRKEGQNVTLSCEQNLNHDAMYWYRQDPGQGLRLIYYSQIVNDFQKGDIAEGYSVSREKKESFPLTVTSAQKNPTAFYLCASSSNPRTGGEQYFGPGTRLTVT.

The chain carries TRBV5-4 and TRBJ2-5; TRBD2 agrees at 8 bases. J was trimmed by 3 bases and V by 4 bases; bases with no gene match: 2. Germline values: CDR1 SGHNT, CDR2 YYREEE (reference sequence). The CDR3 contains 13 residues. The CDR3 region is CASSQGLEETQYF. CDR3 sequence (DNA): TGTGCCAGCAGCCAGGGACTAGAAGAGACCCAGTACTTC.

Details on this clone: Other DNA sequences in this specimen translate into the identical CDR3. The chain uses TRBV18 and TRBJ2-6; TRBD1 agrees at 7 bases. The CDR3 has 15 amino acids. J gave up 2 bases and V 3 bases, and 1 base lay outside the gene matches. CDR1 and CDR2 from the germline V gene are KGHSH and LQKENI. CDR3 DNA sequence: TGTGCCAGCTCACCCGACAGGGCTGGGGCCAACGTCCTGACTTTC. Its translation: CASSPDRAGANVLTF.

The chain recombines TRBV7-2 with TRBJ2-3; D is perhaps TRBD2 (5 bases). The germline V and J ends were trimmed by 3 bases and 7 bases, with 5 bases remaining between them. Germline values: CDR1 SGHTA, CDR2 FQGNSA. The CDR3 is 11 residues long. CDR3 loop: CASSFGNTQYF. In DNA, the CDR3 is TGTGCCAGCAGCTTCGGGAATACGCAGTATTTT.

V gene TRBV5-4 combines with J gene TRBJ1-2, with a tentative D call TRBD1 (5 bases). Looked up from germline, CDR1 is SGHNT and CDR2 is YYREEE (reference sequence). CDR3 size: 16 residues. Trimming took off 4 bases at V and 1 base at J, with 17 bases between the two ends. In DNA, the CDR3 is TGTGCCAGCAGCCCCCCCGGACACGGCTATAACTATGGCTACACCTTC. It encodes CASSPPGHGYNYGYTF.

The V call is TRBV28, the J call TRBJ2-1; TRBD2 aligns across 7 bases. Germline loops: CDR1 MDHEN, CDR2 SYDVKM. The CDR3 runs to 14 residues. The V segment lost 9 bases and the J segment 0 bases; nucleotides outside the gene matches: 5. The CDR3 sequence: CASSGPSSYNEQFF. The CDR3 DNA reads as TGTGCCAGTAGCGGGCCAAGCTCCTACAATGAGCAGTTCTTC. Looking up the rest from reference TRBV28 and TRBJ2-1 gives the full variable domain: DVKVTQSSRYLVKRTGEKVFLECVQDMDHENMFWYRQDPGLGLRLIYFSYDVKMKEKGDIPEGYSVSREKKERFSLILESASTNQTSMYLCASSGPSSYNEQFFGPGTRLTVL.

This chain links TRBV28 with TRBJ2-7; 9 bases agree with TRBD1. Germline V lookup: CDR1 MDHEN, CDR2 SYDVKM. The CDR3 spans 16 residues. V was pared by 4 bases and J by 4 bases, with 11 bases of the junction left unmatched. For the CDR3, the DNA is TGTGCCAGCAGTTCCCCTAGGGGGACAGGGTATTACGAGCAGTACTTC. Its translation: CASSSPRGTGYYEQYF.

V gene TRBV4-2 combines with J gene TRBJ2-7; TRBD1 matches 11 bases. Trimming removed 4 bases from V and 5 bases from J; junction bases left unmatched: 10. Germline assignment: CDR1 LGHNA and CDR2 YNFKEQ. The CDR3 extends over 16 amino acids. CDR3 bases: TGTGCCAGCAGCCTCGGCCACGGGACAGGGGGTAACGAGCAGTACTTC. It yields the protein CASSLGHGTGGNEQYF.

The chain joins TRBV9 to TRBJ2-2; no definite D call. Germline-derived CDR1 and CDR2 are SGDLS and YYNGEE. V was cut by 3 bases and J by 3 bases, with 6 bases left in between. CDR3 length equals 13 residues. The CDR3: CASSGLYTGELFF. The DNA of the CDR3 is TGTGCCAGCAGCGGACTTTACACCGGGGAGCTGTTTTTT.

This clone was picked up a small number of times. The genes are TRBV2 and TRBJ2-5; D gene ambiguous. The germline gives CDR1 SNHLY, CDR2 FYNNEI. V gave up 4 bases and J gave up 5 bases, with 5 bases separating them. The CDR3 length is 11 residues. CDR3 region: CASSAFETQYF. Here the CDR3 DNA reads TGTGCCAGCAGTGCCTTTGAGACCCAGTACTTC. The complete variable domain, with remaining parts taken from reference TRBV2 and TRBJ2-5, reads EPEVTQTPSHQVTQMGQEVILRCVPISNHLYFYWYRQILGQKVEFLVSFYNNEISEKSEIFDDQFSVERPDGSNFTLKIRSTKLEDSAMYFCASSAFETQYFGPGTRLLVL.

CDR3: CASSAGTGGNSNQPQHF. For the CDR3, the DNA is TGTGCCAGCAGTGCCGGGACAGGAGGGAATAGCAATCAGCCCCAGCATTTT. The chain carries TRBV6-2 or TRBV6-3 and TRBJ1-5, with 8 bases that match TRBD1. This CDR3 is built from 17 residues. Unmatched junction bases numbered 9, after V lost 5 bases and J lost 0 bases. Germline V gives CDR1 MNHEY, CDR2 SVGEGT.

The V and J genes are TRBV7-2 and TRBJ1-5; perhaps TRBD1 as D (5 bases). Deletions cut 2 bases from V and 0 bases from J, with 20 bases between. The CDR3 consists of 19 residues. Germline assignment: CDR1 SGHTA and CDR2 FQGNSA. The CDR3 region has the DNA TGTGCCAGCAGCTTACCGGCAGGGCCGATGGGTTATAGCAATCAGCCCCAGCATTTT. This encodes CASSLPAGPMGYSNQPQHF.

This clone came up once. The J gene is TRBJ1-3, the V gene TRBV28; D call uncertain. V was trimmed by 4 bases and J by 1 base, leaving 11 bases between them. The CDR3 has 15 amino acids. Germline V gene sequence: CDR1 MDHEN, CDR2 SYDVKM. The CDR3 DNA sequence: TGTGCCAGCAGTTCCTTCGACAAGTCTGGAAACACCATATATTTT. This gives the protein CASSSFDKSGNTIYF.

The chain combines TRBV5-1 with TRBJ1-2, with 7 bases that match TRBD1. The CDR3 is 15 amino acids. Germline CDR1 and CDR2: SGHRS and YFSETQ. V gave up 0 bases and J gave up 6 bases; unmatched junction bases: 8. CDR3 in amino acids: CASSLDTGTADGYTF. DNA of the CDR3: TGCGCCAGCAGCTTGGATACCGGGACAGCAGATGGCTACACCTTC.

The chain employs TRBV9 and TRBJ2-1; 13 bases agree with TRBD2. The CDR3 runs 16 residues. Germline lookup yields CDR1 SGDLS and CDR2 YYNGEE. V was pared by 3 bases and J by 3 bases, with 3 bases of the junction left unmatched. As DNA, the CDR3 is TGTGCCAGCAGCGACCGACTAGCGGGGGGCTACAATGAGCAGTTCTTC. Amino acid sequence: CASSDRLAGGYNEQFF.

The chain couples TRBV3-1 (or the pseudogene TRBV3-2) to TRBJ1-2; perhaps TRBD1 as D (6 bases). The CDR3 covers 14 residues. Trimming took off 1 base at V and 4 bases at J, with 10 bases between the two ends. Germline values: CDR1 LGHDT, CDR2 YNNKEL (reference sequence). This CDR3 reads CASSQASGAYGYTF. The DNA for the CDR3 is TGTGCCAGCAGCCAAGCTTCAGGGGCCTATGGCTACACCTTC.

The gene calls are TRBV3-1 (or the pseudogene TRBV3-2) and TRBJ2-2; TRBD1 matches at 7 bases. V shed 6 bases, J shed 3 bases, and the junction held 7 bases outside the gene matches. Germline assignment: CDR1 LGHDT and CDR2 YNNKEL (reference sequence). The CDR3 has 15 amino acids. CDR3 sequence: CASSHRGRDTGELFF. The CDR3 nucleotides read TGTGCCAGCAGTCACAGGGGTCGAGACACCGGGGAGCTGTTTTTT.

CDR3 nucleotide sequence: TGTGCCATCAGTGAGTACAGGGGGCCGAACACTGAAGCTTTCTTT. Its protein product is CAISEYRGPNTEAFF. This chain connects TRBV10-3 to TRBJ1-1; TRBD1 agrees at 9 bases. CDR1 and CDR2 from the germline V gene are ENHRY and SYGVKD. V lost 1 base to trimming and J lost 1 base; unmatched junction nucleotides: 1. This CDR3 has 15 residues.

CDR3 in DNA: TGTGCCAGCAGCGTAGGGGCTTATTACAATGAGCAGTTCTTC. It encodes CASSVGAYYNEQFF. This chain links TRBV9 with TRBJ2-1, with D uncertain. Germline V gene lookup returns CDR1 SGDLS and CDR2 YYNGEE. Trimming took 0 bases from V and 4 from J, leaving 8 bases between them. The CDR3 length is 14 residues.

This clone has just a few counts. J is TRBJ2-7 and V is TRBV10-2; 11 bases map to TRBD2. This CDR3 has 15 residues. The trim removed 1 base at V and 4 bases at J, leaving 3 bases unmatched. Germline CDR1 WSHSY, CDR2 SAAADI. The CDR3 coding sequence is TGCGCCAGCAGTGAGTGGCTAGCGGGAGGATACGAGCAGTACTTC. Its protein is CASSEWLAGGYEQYF.

The rearrangement links TRBV28 to TRBJ2-5; 10 bases align to TRBD1. The length of the CDR3 is 15 residues. The germline CDR1 and CDR2 sequences are MDHEN and SYDVKM. V gave up 4 bases and J gave up 7 bases; unmatched junction bases: 9. CDR3 region: CASSSSPDRGATQYF. CDR3 nucleotide sequence: TGTGCCAGCAGTTCCTCGCCGGACAGGGGGGCGACCCAGTACTTC.

The chain recombines TRBV10-3 with TRBJ2-7, with D perhaps matching TRBD1 (7 bases). This CDR3 contains 12 residues. Trimming left V 8 bases short and J 2 bases short, with 10 bases between. Looked up from germline, CDR1 is ENHRY and CDR2 is SYGVKD. The CDR3 bases are TGTGCCATCGGAGGGACAGCCTACGAGCAGTACTTC. This codes for CAIGGTAYEQYF.

The chain combines TRBV5-8 with TRBJ1-2, with D hard to call. Germline assignment: CDR1 SGHTS and CDR2 YDEGEE. The CDR3 loop spans 13 amino acids. Trimming left V 3 bases short and J 7 bases short, with 13 bases between. The CDR3: CASSSRTRGGYTF. CDR3 DNA: TGTGCCAGCAGCTCGAGGACCCGGGGTGGCTACACCTTC. Together with reference TRBV5-8 and TRBJ1-2, the CDR3 gives the full variable domain: EAGVTQSPTHLIKTRGQQATLRCSPISGHTSVYWYQQALGLGLQFLLWYDEGEERNRGNFPPRFSGRQFPNYSSELNVNALELEDSALYLCASSSRTRGGYTFGSGTRLTVV.